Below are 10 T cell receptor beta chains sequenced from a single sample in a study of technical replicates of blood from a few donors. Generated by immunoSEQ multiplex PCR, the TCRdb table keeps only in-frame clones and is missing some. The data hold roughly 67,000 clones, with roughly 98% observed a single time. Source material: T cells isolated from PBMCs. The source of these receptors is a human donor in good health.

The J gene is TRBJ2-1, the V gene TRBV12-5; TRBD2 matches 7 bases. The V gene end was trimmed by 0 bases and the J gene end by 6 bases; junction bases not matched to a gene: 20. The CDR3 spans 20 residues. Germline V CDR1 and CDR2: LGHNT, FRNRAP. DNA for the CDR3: TGTGCTAGTGGTTTGGTATTTAGCGGGCACACCCTCCTTGGGTCCAATGAGCAGTTCTTC. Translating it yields CASGLVFSGHTLLGSNEQFF.

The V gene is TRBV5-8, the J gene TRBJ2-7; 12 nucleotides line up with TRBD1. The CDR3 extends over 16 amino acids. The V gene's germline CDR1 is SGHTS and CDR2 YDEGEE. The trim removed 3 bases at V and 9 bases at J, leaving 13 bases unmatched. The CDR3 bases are TGTGCCAGCAGCTGGGGGACAGGGGGCGTTTCGGGAGGGCAGTACTTC. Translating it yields CASSWGTGGVSGGQYF.

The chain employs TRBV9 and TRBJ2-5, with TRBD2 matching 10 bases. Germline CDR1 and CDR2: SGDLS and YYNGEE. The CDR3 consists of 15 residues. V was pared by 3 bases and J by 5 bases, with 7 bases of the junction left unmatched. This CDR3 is CASSAAGGPGETQYF. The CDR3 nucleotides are TGTGCCAGCAGCGCAGCGGGAGGGCCAGGGGAGACCCAGTACTTC. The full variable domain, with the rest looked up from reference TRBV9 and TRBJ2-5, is DSGVTQTPKHLITATGQRVTLRCSPRSGDLSVYWYQQSLDQGLQFLIQYYNGEERAKGNILERFSAQQFPDLHSELNLSSLELGDSALYFCASSAAGGPGETQYFGPGTRLLVL.

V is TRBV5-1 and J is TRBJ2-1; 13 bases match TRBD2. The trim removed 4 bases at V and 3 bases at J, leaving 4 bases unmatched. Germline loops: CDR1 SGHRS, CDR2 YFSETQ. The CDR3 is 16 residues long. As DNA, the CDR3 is TGCGCCAGCAGCGGGGGGACTAGCGGGAACTACAATGAGCAGTTCTTC. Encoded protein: CASSGGTSGNYNEQFF.

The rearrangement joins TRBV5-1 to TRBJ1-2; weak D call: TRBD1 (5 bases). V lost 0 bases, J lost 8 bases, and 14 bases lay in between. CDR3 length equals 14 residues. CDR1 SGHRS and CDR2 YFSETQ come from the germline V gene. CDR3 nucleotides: TGCGCCAGCAGCTTGGCCCAAGGGGCTGGAGGCTACACCTTC. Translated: CASSLAQGAGGYTF. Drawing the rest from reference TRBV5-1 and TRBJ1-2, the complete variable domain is KAGVTQTPRYLIKTRGQQVTLSCSPISGHRSVSWYQQTPGQGLQFLFEYFSETQRNKGNFPGRFSGRQFSNSRSEMNVSTLELGDSALYLCASSLAQGAGGYTFGSGTRLTVV.

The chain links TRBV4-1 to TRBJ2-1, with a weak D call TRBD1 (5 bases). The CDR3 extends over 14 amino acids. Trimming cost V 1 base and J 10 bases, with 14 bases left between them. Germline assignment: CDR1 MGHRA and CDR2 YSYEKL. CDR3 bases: TGCGCCAGCAGCCAAGCGGGCCCCAAGGGGGAGCAGTTCTTC. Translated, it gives CASSQAGPKGEQFF.

The CDR3 sequence is CASSQDSGGSRTDTQYF. The CDR3, as DNA: TGCGCCAGCAGCCAAGACTCGGGGGGGTCCCGCACAGATACGCAGTATTTT. The genes are TRBV4-1 and TRBJ2-3; 8 positions match TRBD2. This CDR3 region has 17 residues. Germline V gives CDR1 MGHRA, CDR2 YSYEKL. After removal of 0 bases from V and 1 base from J, the junction contained 6 bases not matched to a gene.

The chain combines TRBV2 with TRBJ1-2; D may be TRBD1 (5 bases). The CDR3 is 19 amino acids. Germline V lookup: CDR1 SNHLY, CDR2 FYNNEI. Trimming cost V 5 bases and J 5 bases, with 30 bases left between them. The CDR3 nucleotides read TGTGCCAGCAGTTTTCCTCTTCTGGGGCCGGGCTCATCCACATATGGCTACACCTTC. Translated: CASSFPLLGPGSSTYGYTF.

CDR3 in amino acids: CASSVVGGGAGEQFF. In nucleotides, the CDR3 is TGTGCCAGCAGCGTAGTAGGCGGGGGGGCCGGTGAGCAGTTCTTC. The rearrangement uses TRBV9 and TRBJ2-1; 9 bases agree with TRBD2. The CDR3 runs to 15 residues. V trimming: 0 bases; J trimming: 9 bases; junction bases outside the gene matches: 7. Germline V gene lookup returns CDR1 SGDLS and CDR2 YYNGEE.

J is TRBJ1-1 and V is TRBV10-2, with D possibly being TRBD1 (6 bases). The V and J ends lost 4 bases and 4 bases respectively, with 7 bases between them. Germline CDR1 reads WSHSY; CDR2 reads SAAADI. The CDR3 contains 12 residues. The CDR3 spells CASSVRGTEAFF. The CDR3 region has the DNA TGCGCCAGCAGTGTCAGGGGCACTGAAGCTTTCTTT.